These T cell receptor beta chains were read from a single sample in a study of shared clonotypes between healthy human individuals. The table came from immunoSEQ multiplex PCR; TCRdb's copy has only in-frame clones and leaves some out. The sample carries about 2 million clones, about 95% recorded once. The sequenced sample consisted of naive CD8+ T cells sorted from blood. These receptors originate from a man between 18 and 29 years old in good health. Each CDR3 is given with its conserved first and last residue. A D gene is named only where the DNA matches it firmly. The size entry is marked missing in some rows and otherwise reads once, few, many or a size class.

V gene	J gene	D gene	clone size	CDR3 protein	CDR3 DNA
TRBV6-1	TRBJ1-2	.	.	CASSDTGKGYGYTF	TGTGCCAGCAGTGACACAGGGAAGGGGTATGGCTACACCTTC
TRBV27	TRBJ2-1	TRBD2	.	CASSLGLAGREQFF	TGTGCCAGCAGTTTGGGGCTAGCGGGACGGGAGCAGTTCTTC
TRBV7-9	TRBJ2-7	.	.	CAREGSYEQYF	TGTGCCAGGGAGGGGTCCTACGAGCAGTACTTC
TRBV27	TRBJ2-1	.	.	CASSFLARLLDEQFF	TGTGCCAGCAGTTTCCTGGCTAGATTGTTGGATGAGCAGTTCTTC
TRBV5-6	TRBJ2-7	.	few	CASVLGGSYEQYF	TGTGCCAGCGTCCTCGGGGGCTCCTACGAGCAGTACTTC
TRBV6-5	TRBJ2-7	TRBD2	.	CASSYAELADEQYF	TGTGCCAGCAGTTACGCCGAACTAGCGGACGAGCAGTACTTC
TRBV5-4	TRBJ2-7	.	.	CASSLAERSEQYF	TGTGCCAGCAGCTTGGCCGAGCGCTCCGAGCAGTACTTC
TRBV5-6	TRBJ2-1	.	.	CASSFRDLGSYNEQFF	TGTGCCAGCAGCTTCCGGGACTTGGGCTCCTACAATGAGCAGTTCTTC
TRBV6-5	TRBJ1-2	.	.	CASSTGDSYYGYTF	TGTGCCAGCAGTACCGGGGACTCTTACTATGGCTACACCTTC
TRBV19	TRBJ2-2	.	.	CASSIHHVGTGELFF	TGTGCCAGTAGTATCCATCACGTGGGGACCGGGGAGCTGTTTTTT
TRBV29-1	TRBJ2-3	.	.	CSVVVVEPNGDTQYF	TGCAGCGTTGTCGTGGTAGAACCAAACGGAGATACGCAGTATTTT
TRBV5-1	TRBJ1-2	.	.	CASSEGGLGRTNYGYTF	TGCGCCAGCAGCGAAGGAGGCTTGGGACGTACTAACTATGGCTACACCTTC
TRBV7-9	TRBJ2-5	TRBD1	.	CASSPPEGQGKETQYF	TGTGCCAGCAGCCCCCCCGAGGGACAGGGAAAAGAGACCCAGTACTTC
TRBV10-1	TRBJ1-2	.	.	CASSERGRGGYGYTF	TGCGCCAGCAGTGAGCGCGGCAGGGGAGGCTATGGCTACACCTTC
TRBV4-1	TRBJ1-6	.	.	CASSQVELSSYNSPLHF	TGCGCCAGCAGCCAAGTTGAGCTTAGCTCCTATAATTCACCCCTCCACTTT
TRBV4-1	TRBJ2-1	TRBD2	.	CASSQRALAAAVF	TGCGCCAGCAGCCAAAGGGCCCTAGCGGCGGCAGTCTTC
TRBV2	TRBJ2-1	.	.	CASNGNPPYNEQFF	TGTGCCAGCAACGGGAATCCTCCCTACAATGAGCAGTTCTTC
TRBV2	TRBJ2-7	TRBD2	.	CASSERAGGIYEQYF	TGTGCCAGCAGTGAGAGAGCGGGAGGTATCTACGAGCAGTACTTC
TRBV25-1	TRBJ2-5	.	.	CASSEYRGETQYF	TGTGCCAGCAGTGAATATAGGGGAGAGACCCAGTACTTC
TRBV6-1	TRBJ2-7	.	.	CASGIGRHLYEQYF	TGTGCCAGCGGCATAGGTCGACACCTATACGAGCAGTACTTC
TRBV6-5	TRBJ2-7	.	few	CASSYATHYEQYF	TGTGCCAGCAGTTACGCGACTCACTACGAGCAGTACTTC
TRBV27	TRBJ1-1	.	.	CASSLQGWGNTEAFF	TGTGCCAGCAGTTTACAGGGATGGGGGAACACTGAAGCTTTCTTT
TRBV2	TRBJ2-5	.	.	CASHVAAPRREETQYF	TGTGCCAGCCATGTAGCGGCCCCAAGGAGGGAAGAGACCCAGTACTTC
TRBV6-5	TRBJ1-1	TRBD1	once	CASSFGTGNTEAFF	TGTGCCAGCAGTTTTGGGACAGGCAACACTGAAGCTTTCTTT
TRBV6-1	TRBJ2-7	.	.	CASSTGTVAYEQYF	TGTGCCAGCAGTACCGGGACGGTGGCCTACGAGCAGTACTTC
TRBV7-6	TRBJ2-7	.	.	CASSDQGQFDEQYF	TGTGCCAGCAGCGACCAGGGTCAGTTCGACGAGCAGTACTTC
TRBV7-3	TRBJ1-4	TRBD1	.	CASSLAPGQGNEKLFF	TGTGCCAGCAGCTTGGCCCCGGGACAGGGTAATGAAAAACTGTTTTTT
TRBV11-2	TRBJ2-5	.	once	CASSQTWGGETQYF	TGTGCCAGCAGCCAGACATGGGGTGGGGAGACCCAGTACTTC
TRBV9	TRBJ2-1	TRBD2	.	CASSVAGGSDEQFF	TGTGCCAGCAGCGTAGCGGGGGGGAGCGATGAGCAGTTCTTC
TRBV27	TRBJ2-1	TRBD1	.	CASSLTTGGDNEQFF	TGTGCCAGCAGTTTAACGACAGGGGGGGACAATGAGCAGTTCTTC
TRBV14	TRBJ1-4	.	few	CASSQETGKGTNEKLFF	TGTGCCAGCAGCCAAGAAACGGGCAAGGGGACTAATGAAAAACTGTTTTTT
TRBV27	TRBJ2-1	.	once	CASSPPGLPYNEQFF	TGTGCCAGCAGTCCCCCCGGATTGCCCTACAATGAGCAGTTCTTC
TRBV6-5	TRBJ2-7	.	.	CASSYSPAAEQYF	TGTGCCAGCAGTTACTCCCCTGCGGCCGAGCAGTACTTC
TRBV19	TRBJ2-7	.	.	CASSPGRGLIYEQYF	TGTGCCAGTAGTCCCGGACGGGGACTTATTTACGAGCAGTACTTC
TRBV5-4	TRBJ2-7	.	.	CASSLSGALEEYF	TGTGCCAGCAGCTTGAGTGGAGCCCTGGAGGAGTACTTC
TRBV29-1	TRBJ2-3	.	.	CSVTTISTDTQYF	TGCAGCGTCACGACGATTAGCACAGATACGCAGTATTTT
TRBV28	TRBJ2-5	TRBD2	.	CASSLWGGLETQYF	TGTGCCAGCAGTTTATGGGGGGGGTTGGAGACCCAGTACTTC
TRBV29-1	TRBJ2-3	.	.	CSVEEQPNTQYF	TGCAGCGTTGAAGAACAGCCGAATACGCAGTATTTT
TRBV4-1	TRBJ2-7	.	.	CASSPRVSASYEQYF	TGCGCCAGCAGCCCCCGTGTTAGTGCCTCCTACGAGCAGTACTTC
TRBV2	TRBJ2-1	.	.	CASNVQLGFNEQFF	TGTGCCAGCAACGTCCAACTGGGTTTTAATGAGCAGTTCTTC
TRBV4-1	TRBJ1-4	.	.	CASSHRAGHEKLFF	TGCGCCAGCAGCCACAGGGCGGGTCATGAAAAACTGTTTTTT
TRBV15	TRBJ1-5	TRBD1	.	CATSRDRGQPTHF	TGTGCCACCAGCAGAGATCGGGGACAGCCCACGCATTTT
TRBV5-4	TRBJ2-1	.	once	CASSVEAGHDEQFF	TGTGCCAGCAGCGTAGAAGCGGGTCACGATGAGCAGTTCTTC
TRBV9	TRBJ2-7	TRBD2	.	CASSPGTRYYEQYF	TGTGCCAGCAGCCCAGGGACTAGATACTACGAGCAGTACTTC
TRBV7-7	TRBJ2-2	TRBD2	.	CASSLSAGGPWTGELFF	TGTGCTAGCAGCTTATCAGCGGGGGGGCCCTGGACCGGGGAGCTGTTTTTT
TRBV19	TRBJ1-1	.	.	CASSITSQGNTEAFF	TGTGCCAGTAGTATAACATCACAGGGCAACACTGAAGCTTTCTTT
TRBV5-4	TRBJ2-7	TRBD1	.	CASSLGDRDYEQYF	TGTGCCAGCAGCTTGGGGGACAGGGACTACGAGCAGTACTTC
TRBV7-6	TRBJ2-7	TRBD1	.	CASSMTGEGVEQYF	TGTGCCAGCAGCATGACAGGGGAAGGGGTCGAGCAGTACTTC
TRBV7-9	TRBJ2-7	.	.	CASSLVGSEQYF	TGTGCCAGCAGCTTAGTAGGTAGCGAGCAGTACTTC
TRBV7-9	TRBJ2-3	TRBD1	.	CASSSSAGGLTDTQYF	TGTGCCAGCAGCAGCAGTGCAGGGGGTTTGACAGATACGCAGTATTTT
TRBV2	TRBJ2-7	.	once	CASSSDYEQYF	TGTGCCAGCAGTTCGGATTACGAGCAGTACTTC
TRBV29-1	TRBJ2-1	.	once	CSVVLVIGNEQFF	TGCAGCGTTGTACTAGTGATAGGGAATGAGCAGTTCTTC
TRBV5-4	TRBJ2-7	.	once	CASSSAVSYEQYF	TGTGCCAGCAGCTCCGCAGTAAGCTACGAGCAGTACTTC
TRBV7-8	TRBJ2-5	.	.	CASSAWTELQETQYF	TGTGCCAGCAGCGCATGGACAGAGCTACAAGAGACCCAGTACTTC